The entry that follows covers one TCR beta chain sequence. Its matching antigen is unknown. J was trimmed by 8 bases and V by 5 bases; bases with no gene match: 12. The germline V gene has CDR1 MNHNS and CDR2 SASEGT. CDR3 length equals 15 residues. TCR alpha and beta CDR3 regions were amplified from RNA using iRepertoire nested multiplex PCR. Input was roughly 85-450 ng of tissue mRNA or PBMC total RNA. Each CDR3 protein is one row after TCRdb ran MiXCR on the multiplex PCR reads. The table has approximately 90,000 distinct CDR3 sequences, approximately 22% seen once; the top ten hold 6.7%. This specimen comes from a study of glioma-infiltrating T cells. General study points: Very few CDR3 sequences were shared between tissue and blood. Tissue-blood divergence was below expectation in non-neoplastic patients, above in gliomas.

The genes are TRBV6-1 and TRBJ2-1, with TRBD2 identical over 7 bases. Sequencing was carried out using glioma tissue, nonneoplastic brain tissue, or PBMCs (not recorded which). The clonotype comes from a human donor with low-grade glioma or glioblastoma, undergoing nonglioma brain surgery, or in good health (not recorded which). The CDR3 is CASSTPGGLRDEQFF. In DNA, the CDR3 is TGTGCCAGCAGTACGCCGGGGGGACTAAGGGATGAGCAGTTCTTC.